This TCR beta chain was captured in a study of blood T cell repertoires in COVID-19 (dated by TCRdb to the early 2020s). About the study as a whole: Samples covering the acute and convalescent phases of COVID-19 were provided by collaborators in the United States, Italy and Spain. HLA class I and class II types, where available, came from metadata supplied by the sample provider rather than from assay-based typing. The samples were drawn from two sources: the first 160 participants of the ongoing ImmuneRACE study, and about 1,300 subjects contributed by 6 global collaborators. Deeply sampled blood TCRbeta repertoires from subjects exposed to, actively infected with, or recovered from COVID-19 were included in the dataset. Sample metadata almost always included a de-identified subject ID, COVID-19 status, age in years and sex. The repertoires were released in a freely available public database meant as a resource for research on the immune response to SARS-CoV-2. The material from the prospective study consisted of cDNA or gDNA derived from T cells, B-cell-depleted T cells, or PBMCs.

CDR1 LGHDT and CDR2 YNNKEL were looked up in the germline V gene (reference sequence). The CDR3 covers 15 residues, taking in both the cysteine and the phenylalanine. Just the 45-base CDR3 DNA is kept, in frame starting at base 1. Cut back by 4 bases and 0 bases, the V and J ends lie 11 bases apart. The immunoSEQ Assay, a bias-controlled multiplex PCR, was used to amplify TCRbeta CDR3 regions from genomic DNA. The authors' pipeline ran thus. The number of nucleated cells in each sample was estimated from the amplification of reference gene primers within the assay. Sequence reads were collapsed and filtered to measure the absolute abundance of every unique TCRbeta CDR3 rearrangement. For each sample, productive Simpson clonality was calculated by taking the square root of Simpson's diversity index across productive rearrangements. This is the immuneACCESS table as TCRdb keeps it, with only in-frame sequences that have V and J called. A part of the clones is gone; compared with another copy, unresolved V genes explain less than half, and the rest is unexplained. The V and J calls and clone size come from that table; D and trimming were worked out from the DNA. The sample table records roughly 180,000 clones; roughly 77% of these occur just once. The top ten hold roughly 12% of the sample.

This clone was seen a single time. Its antigen is not yet known. No much larger clone is present one base from it, and per-base qualities are unavailable. Points the paper makes about the study in general: The amount of clinical and demographic metadata varied by source and participant and was provided uncurated.

In Seattle, one collaborating source enrolled patients while the infection was active and tracked those patients longitudinally over the course of disease. The collaborating institutions used their own protocols to collect whole blood in K2EDTA tubes. For TCRbeta analysis, collaborators shipped samples in one of three forms: frozen whole blood, isolated PBMCs, or DNA extracted from either of those sample types. The sequencing sample was made of peripheral blood. The chain was built from TRBV3-1 (or the pseudogene TRBV3-2) and TRBJ2-3; the D segment cannot be called with confidence. This TCR was sampled from a woman at least 80 years old with COVID-19, enrolled during active disease. The CDR3 protein is CASSPEVMSTDTQYF. The base sequence is TGTGCCAGCAGCCCCGAGGTCATGAGCACAGATACGCAGTATTTT.